This passage covers 27 T cell receptor beta chains from one sample sequenced in a study of PD-L1 blockade in urothelial cancer. Here immunoSEQ multiplex PCR was the method, and the copy in TCRdb shows in-frame clones only, minus some. This table holds 60,000 to 85,000 clones, 75% to 90% found once. Sequenced here: PBMCs, sampled around atezolizumab (anti-PD-L1) treatment. These receptors were obtained from a woman aged 70-85 years with urothelial cancer.

V and J are TRBV5-4 and TRBJ2-2; D is possibly TRBD1 (6 bases). V lost 5 bases and J 1 base, leaving 15 bases between the germline ends. The CDR3 length is 16 residues. In germline, CDR1 is SGHNT, CDR2 YYREEE (reference sequence). The CDR3 nucleotides are TGTGCCAGCAGATCGGGACAAACCCTGAACACCGGGGAGCTGTTTTTT. Residues: CASRSGQTLNTGELFF.

This clone turned up a few times. The chain carries TRBV10-3 and TRBJ1-2; D perhaps matches TRBD1 (5 bases). The V and J ends lost 4 bases and 6 bases respectively, with 6 bases between them. This CDR3 contains 11 residues. Germline assignment: CDR1 ENHRY and CDR2 SYGVKD. Here the CDR3 DNA reads TGTGCCATCAGTGGACAGCATGGCTACACCTTC. This encodes CAISGQHGYTF.

The V gene is TRBV28, the J gene TRBJ1-1, with 8 bases identical to TRBD1. CDR1 is MDHEN and CDR2 is SYDVKM in the germline V gene. This CDR3 contains 15 residues. With 6 bases clipped from V and 6 bases from J, the junction kept 12 bases outside the gene matches. DNA of the CDR3: TGTGCCAGCAGGCGCCAGGGGGCGCGAGCTGCTGAAGCTTTCTTT. This translates into CASRRQGARAAEAFF.

V is TRBV5-5 and J is TRBJ1-2; no firm D call. Germline CDR1 and CDR2: SGHKS and YYEKEE (reference sequence). Between the trimmed V and J ends, which lost 6 bases and 8 bases, there was a span of 14 bases. There are 12 residues in the CDR3. CDR3 in amino acids: CASTESDFGYTF. For the CDR3, the DNA is TGTGCCAGCACCGAATCAGACTTCGGCTACACCTTC.

V usage is TRBV27 and J usage is TRBJ2-1; D not resolved. The CDR3 contains 11 residues. V was pared by 4 bases and J by 13 bases, with 11 bases between. CDR1 and CDR2 (germline): MNHEY, SMNVEV (reference sequence). The CDR3 DNA is TGTGCCAGCAGTTCCTCGGTTAGTCAGTTCTTC. This gives the protein CASSSSVSQFF.

The V gene is TRBV6-6, the J gene TRBJ2-2; 11 nucleotides agree with TRBD2. CDR1 MNHNY and CDR2 SVGAGI come from the germline V gene (reference sequence). The V gene end was trimmed by 5 bases and the J gene end by 4 bases; junction bases not matched to a gene: 6. This CDR3 has 16 amino acids. In DNA form, the CDR3 reads TGTGCCAGCAGTCTGACTAGCGGGACACCCACCGGGGAGCTGTTTTTT. Encoded protein: CASSLTSGTPTGELFF.

The chain links TRBV27 to TRBJ2-3, with 15 bases identical to TRBD2. This CDR3 has 15 residues. Germline CDR1 reads MNHEY; CDR2 reads SMNVEV (reference sequence). With V trimmed by 8 bases and J by 5 bases, 5 bases remained unmatched. The CDR3 loop is CASRGLAGGEDTQYF. CDR3 sequence (DNA): TGTGCCAGCCGAGGACTAGCGGGAGGGGAAGATACGCAGTATTTT.

The J gene is TRBJ2-7, the V gene TRBV4-2, with TRBD2 identical over 8 bases. Germline V gives CDR1 LGHNA, CDR2 YNFKEQ. The J segment lost 6 bases and the V segment lost 1 base, leaving 8 bases of the junction unmatched. CDR3 length equals 15 residues. The CDR3 protein is CASSQGDSREGEQYF. The CDR3 DNA is TGTGCCAGCAGCCAAGGGGACTCCCGGGAGGGCGAGCAGTACTTC.

The V call is TRBV6-1, the J call TRBJ2-3, with TRBD1 matching 10 bases. The CDR3 runs to 15 residues. CDR1 MNHNS and CDR2 SASEGT come from the germline V gene. Trimming cost V 4 bases and J 2 bases; bases outside gene matches: 3. The DNA of the CDR3 is TGTGCCAGCAGTGTTGGGACAGGGGTCACAGATACGCAGTATTTT. Its translation is CASSVGTGVTDTQYF.

Comments on this clone: In this CDR3 the conserved last residue, phenylalanine or tryptophan, is missing, so a read error is likely. No DNA is shown, since the ends of the CDR3 on it are uncertain; the CDR3 is the one TCRdb lists. CDR3 protein: CASSPGQKPPYL. The chain carries TRBV7-9 and TRBJ1-1; the table's D gene call, TRBD1, was not cross checked with the DNA. Germline V gene data show CDR1 as SEHNR and CDR2 as FQNEAQ (reference sequence). The CDR3 has 12 residues if both end residues are counted.

The J gene is TRBJ1-5, the V gene TRBV28; D remains ambiguous. V dropped 3 bases and J dropped 4 bases, with 10 bases sitting between them. The CDR3 sequence is 14 residues long. The germline gives CDR1 MDHEN, CDR2 SYDVKM. CDR3 DNA sequence: TGTGCCAGCAGTTTTTCCGCCAGAAATCAGCCCCAGCATTTT. Protein: CASSFSARNQPQHF. The variable domain in full, with the rest retrieved from reference TRBV28 and TRBJ1-5, is DVKVTQSSRYLVKRTGEKVFLECVQDMDHENMFWYRQDPGLGLRLIYFSYDVKMKEKGDIPEGYSVSREKKERFSLILESASTNQTSMYLCASSFSARNQPQHFGDGTRLSIL.

The chain uses TRBV10-3 and TRBJ2-3, with D perhaps matching TRBD1 (5 bases). The CDR3 totals 13 residues. V was shortened by 8 bases and J by 5 bases, with 14 bases between the two germline ends. The germline gives CDR1 ENHRY, CDR2 SYGVKD. CDR3 protein: CAISQVQGDTQYF. As DNA, the CDR3 is TGTGCCATCTCACAGGTACAAGGAGATACGCAGTATTTT.

The genes are TRBV7-9 and TRBJ1-3, with 8 nucleotides matching TRBD1. The CDR3 sequence is 17 residues long. Germline CDR1 reads SEHNR; CDR2 reads FQNEAQ (reference sequence). The V gene end was trimmed by 1 base and the J gene end by 1 base; junction bases not matched to a gene: 6. Here the CDR3 reads CASSLGQGAPSGNTIYF. As DNA, the CDR3 is TGTGCCAGCAGCTTAGGGCAGGGGGCCCCATCTGGAAACACCATATATTTT.

The rearrangement links TRBV10-2 to TRBJ1-4; D is undetermined. The CDR3 contains 15 residues. The V gene lost 3 bases and the J gene lost 2 bases, with 10 bases spanning the gap. Per the germline V gene, CDR1 is WSHSY and CDR2 is SAAADI. CDR3: CASSDVGETNEKLFF. CDR3 bases: TGCGCCAGCAGTGATGTTGGGGAGACTAATGAAAAACTGTTTTTT.

This clone showed up just once. V gene TRBV7-7 combines with J gene TRBJ2-2; 10 positions agree with TRBD2. Germline V gene lookup returns CDR1 SSHAT and CDR2 FNYEAQ (reference sequence). CDR3 size: 19 residues. Unmatched junction bases numbered 19, after V lost 5 bases and J lost 7 bases. The CDR3 sequence: CASSLLAGPSGRIVGELFF. DNA of the CDR3: TGTGCCAGCAGCCTCCTAGCCGGGCCTAGCGGGAGAATCGTCGGGGAGCTGTTTTTT.

The V and J genes are TRBV30 and TRBJ1-5; 7 nucleotides agree with TRBD1. V shed 2 bases and J 4 bases; nucleotides not matched to a gene: 5. This CDR3 spans 14 amino acids. Germline V lookup: CDR1 GTSNPN, CDR2 SVGIG (reference sequence). The DNA of the CDR3 is TGTGCCTGGAGTTACAGGGGCGGGAATCAGCCCCAGCATTTT. The encoded protein is CAWSYRGGNQPQHF.

The chain uses TRBV19 and TRBJ2-7; the match to TRBD1 covers 7 bases. The trim removed 2 bases at V and 2 bases at J, leaving 9 bases unmatched. This CDR3 comprises 16 residues. Looked up from germline, CDR1 is LNHDA and CDR2 is SQIVND (reference sequence). The CDR3 nucleotides read TGTGCCAGTAGTATAAGGCTCGGGACAGAAGCCTACGAGCAGTACTTC. Encoded protein: CASSIRLGTEAYEQYF.

This rearrangement joins TRBV7-2 to TRBJ2-3; 7 bases are shared with TRBD2. Germline V gene sequence: CDR1 SGHTA, CDR2 FQGNSA. Germline trimming cut 0 bases from V and 2 bases from J; bases unmatched to any gene: 2. This CDR3 region has 15 residues. The CDR3 DNA follows: TGTGCCAGCAGCTTAGCGGGACTAACCACAGATACGCAGTATTTT. Its protein product is CASSLAGLTTDTQYF.

This clone turned up a few times. This chain connects TRBV6-1 to TRBJ1-1; no firm D call. Germline V gene data show CDR1 as MNHNS and CDR2 as SASEGT. The CDR3 runs 14 residues. The ends were cut back, 7 bases at V and 0 bases at J, with 12 bases in the middle. The CDR3 protein is CASNLGLLNTEAFF. The DNA for the CDR3 is TGTGCCAGCAACCTGGGCCTCCTGAACACTGAAGCTTTCTTT.

The gene calls are TRBV11-2 and TRBJ2-7; 10 positions agree with TRBD2. The CDR3 has 16 amino acids. The germline V gene has CDR1 SGHAT and CDR2 FQNNGV. After removal of 2 bases from V and 7 bases from J, the junction contained 11 bases not matched to a gene. The CDR3 loop reads CASSLLVASGRSEQYF. The CDR3 DNA is TGTGCCAGCAGCTTATTGGTGGCTAGCGGGAGAAGTGAGCAGTACTTC.

The gene calls are TRBV10-2 and TRBJ1-3; D gene uncertain. The CDR3 consists of 14 residues. Germline loops: CDR1 WSHSY, CDR2 SAAADI. Between the trimmed V and J ends, which lost 7 bases and 3 bases, there was a span of 13 bases. The CDR3 region is CASTPRAGGNTIYF. CDR3 in DNA: TGCGCCAGCACCCCACGGGCGGGTGGAAACACCATATATTTT.

The rearrangement links TRBV19 to TRBJ2-7; 7 bases line up with TRBD2. The CDR3 spans 14 residues. CDR1 and CDR2 (germline): LNHDA, SQIVND (reference sequence). With 5 bases clipped from V and 5 bases from J, the junction kept 9 bases outside the gene matches. CDR3 region: CASSHWERDDEQYF. The CDR3 DNA follows: TGTGCCAGTAGTCATTGGGAGCGGGACGACGAGCAGTACTTC.

This clone was seen a single time. This chain connects TRBV5-5 to TRBJ1-4; no clear D gene. Per the germline V gene, CDR1 is SGHKS and CDR2 is YYEKEE (reference sequence). Trimming took off 2 bases at V and 4 bases at J, with 9 bases between the two ends. The CDR3 runs to 14 residues. The DNA for the CDR3 is TGTGCCAGCAGCTTTGAGGGAATTAATGAAAAACTGTTTTTT. This sequence encodes CASSFEGINEKLFF. Looking up the rest from reference TRBV5-5 and TRBJ1-4 gives the full variable domain: DAGVTQSPTHLIKTRGQQVTLRCSPISGHKSVSWYQQVLGQGPQFIFQYYEKEERGRGNFPDRFSARQFPNYSSELNVNALLLGDSALYLCASSFEGINEKLFFGSGTQLSVL.

The chain combines TRBV19 with TRBJ2-3, with TRBD2 matching over 9 bases. Trimming at V came to 3 bases and at J to 2 bases, leaving 9 bases not matched to a gene. The length of the CDR3 is 17 residues. CDR1 is LNHDA and CDR2 is SQIVND in the germline V gene (reference sequence). CDR3 coding DNA: TGTGCCAGTAGTATGGGCCCGACTAGCGGATACACAGATACGCAGTATTTT. Protein: CASSMGPTSGYTDTQYF.

J is TRBJ2-3 and V is TRBV6-6; 10 bases agree with TRBD1. After removal of 0 bases from V and 0 bases from J, the junction contained 0 bases not matched to a gene. In germline, CDR1 is MNHNY, CDR2 SVGAGI (reference sequence). This CDR3 spans 16 amino acids. The CDR3 loop reads CASSYSGQGSTDTQYF. CDR3 DNA: TGTGCCAGCAGTTACTCGGGACAGGGGAGCACAGATACGCAGTATTTT.

V usage is TRBV19 and J usage is TRBJ2-7; perhaps TRBD1 as D (6 bases). The V end lost 3 bases, the J end lost 5 bases, and 11 bases lay between the germline ends. The CDR3 has 13 residues. The germline gives CDR1 LNHDA, CDR2 SQIVND (reference sequence). The CDR3 DNA reads as TGTGCCAGTAGTATCGTTCAGGGGAACGAGCAGTACTTC. Translated, it gives CASSIVQGNEQYF. Full variable domain (missing parts from reference TRBV19 and TRBJ2-7): DGGITQSPKYLFRKEGQNVTLSCEQNLNHDAMYWYRQDPGQGLRLIYYSQIVNDFQKGDIAEGYSVSREKKESFPLTVTSAQKNPTAFYLCASSIVQGNEQYFGPGTRLTVT.

This CDR3 is CASSEHRGLSGANVLTF. The CDR3 DNA is TGTGCCAGCAGTGAACACAGGGGACTCTCTGGGGCCAACGTCCTGACTTTC. The V call is TRBV6-1, the J call TRBJ2-6, with D maybe TRBD1 (7 bases). The CDR3 is 17 amino acids. Germline CDR1 and CDR2: MNHNS and SASEGT. Deletions cut 2 bases from V and 0 bases from J, with 11 bases between.